This T cell receptor beta chain was obtained from a study of blood T cells in healthy people across ages. This CDR3 has 17 residues. Per germline, CDR1 MNHNS and CDR2 SASEGT. Trimming took off 6 bases at V and 4 bases at J, with 22 bases between the two ends. A sample-barcoded 5' primer and a J-beta primer mix were used in a second PCR of about 7 to 12 cycles. TCRdb reprocessed the 5' RACE reads via MiXCR and lists one record per CDR3 protein. The table lists around 1,000,000 distinct CDR3 sequences, 20% to 25% of them singletons, with less than 0.75% in the top ten. A further study also used this sample, focusing on T cells of mothers and their children.

The sequence derives from a girl aged 2-15 years in good health. The chain recombines TRBV6-1 with TRBJ2-1, with D uncertain. The specimen sequenced was blood. DNA of the CDR3: TGTGCCAGCAGCTCCCCCGGAAGGAGAACGGAGTACAATGAGCAGTTCTTC. Its protein product is CASSSPGRRTEYNEQFF.